Presented here are 23 T cell receptor beta chains from one specimen sequenced in a study of control samples from healthy donors and cancer patients. Produced via immunoSEQ multiplex PCR; TCRdb's table is partial and in-frame only. The sample has some 200,000 clones, about 93% seen once. Sequencing used blood. These receptors all come from a man younger than 35 in good health.

The CDR3 here is CASSVGGTGNGNTIYF. CDR3 sequence (DNA): TGTGCCAGCAGCGTAGGTGGGACAGGGAATGGAAACACCATATATTTT. This sequence joins TRBV9 and TRBJ1-3; 9 positions match TRBD1. This CDR3 has 16 amino acids. Germline V gene data show CDR1 as SGDLS and CDR2 as YYNGEE. V was clipped by 0 bases and J by 3 bases; unmatched bases: 4. The full variable domain, in which reference TRBV9 and TRBJ1-3 provide the parts outside the CDR3, is DSGVTQTPKHLITATGQRVTLRCSPRSGDLSVYWYQQSLDQGLQFLIQYYNGEERAKGNILERFSAQQFPDLHSELNLSSLELGDSALYFCASSVGGTGNGNTIYFGEGSWLTVV.

The chain combines TRBV2 with TRBJ2-7; D remains unclear. From germline, CDR1 is SNHLY and CDR2 FYNNEI. V lost 2 bases and J 1 base, leaving 6 bases between the germline ends. This CDR3 is built from 13 residues. CDR3: CASSEWASYEQYF. The CDR3 DNA is TGTGCCAGCAGTGAATGGGCTTCCTACGAGCAGTACTTC.

The rearrangement joins TRBV18 to TRBJ2-5, with D unresolved. Trimming took 0 bases from V and 2 from J, leaving 7 bases between them. The CDR3 contains 14 residues. CDR1 and CDR2 (germline): KGHSH, LQKENI. CDR3 sequence: CASSPPSSQETQYF. CDR3 bases: TGTGCCAGCTCACCACCTAGCAGTCAAGAGACCCAGTACTTC.

The gene calls are TRBV7-6 and TRBJ1-6; D is possibly TRBD1 (5 bases). CDR3 length: 18 residues. The V gene's germline CDR1 is SGHVS and CDR2 FNYEAQ. V dropped 2 bases and J dropped 2 bases, with 16 bases sitting between them. DNA for the CDR3: TGTGCCAGCAGCTTATTTCGAGGGGATTGGACCTATAATTCACCCCTCCACTTT. Translating gives CASSLFRGDWTYNSPLHF. Supplemented by reference TRBV7-6 and TRBJ1-6, the full variable domain reads GAGVSQSPRYKVTKRGQDVALRCDPISGHVSLYWYRQALGQGPEFLTYFNYEAQQDKSGLPNDRFSAERPEGSISTLTIQRTEQRDSAMYRCASSLFRGDWTYNSPLHFGNGTRLTVT.

The chain has TRBV6-5 and TRBJ2-7, with D perhaps TRBD1 (5 bases). Trimming cost V 9 bases and J 2 bases, with 20 bases left between them. Germline CDR1 MNHEY, CDR2 SVGAGI. This CDR3 comprises 15 residues. This CDR3 reads CASKISLQGTYEQYF. The DNA for the CDR3 is TGTGCCAGTAAAATATCCCTCCAGGGCACCTACGAGCAGTACTTC.

The chain employs TRBV4-1 and TRBJ1-4, with a possible D match to TRBD1 (6 bases). The CDR3 consists of 15 residues. V was clipped by 1 base and J by 8 bases, with 14 bases between them. Germline CDR1 is MGHRA and CDR2 is YSYEKL. The CDR3 loop is CASSQGPGAGEKLFF. In DNA, the CDR3 is TGCGCCAGCAGCCAAGGACCGGGGGCGGGAGAAAAACTGTTTTTT.

The chain joins TRBV4-1 to TRBJ1-6; 9 bases line up with TRBD1. CDR3 length: 16 residues. CDR1 and CDR2 (germline): MGHRA, YSYEKL. Trimming removed 3 bases from V and 10 bases from J; junction bases left unmatched: 10. This CDR3 reads CASSQIPGQGKSPLHF. CDR3 sequence (DNA): TGCGCCAGCAGCCAGATACCGGGACAGGGAAAATCACCCCTCCACTTT.

The chain couples TRBV4-1 to TRBJ2-7, with TRBD2 identical over 9 bases. The germline gives CDR1 MGHRA, CDR2 YSYEKL. The CDR3 loop spans 17 amino acids. J gave up 6 bases and V 0 bases, and 12 bases lay outside the gene matches. The CDR3 region has the DNA TGCGCCAGCAGCCAAGATTCGCCTGCGGGGGGGCTCTCCGAGCAGTACTTC. Translation gives CASSQDSPAGGLSEQYF.

The chain carries TRBV15 and TRBJ1-5, with D possibly being TRBD1 (5 bases). This CDR3 spans 16 amino acids. V dropped 3 bases and J dropped 1 base, with 13 bases sitting between them. Germline V gene lookup returns CDR1 LNHNV and CDR2 YYDKDF (reference sequence). Written as DNA, the CDR3 is TGTGCCACCAGCAGTCGGGACGTCGGGAGCAATCAGCCCCAGCATTTT. The encoded protein is CATSSRDVGSNQPQHF.

The chain's CDR3 is CASSQPGQGIPGELFF. CDR3 nucleotides: TGTGCCAGCAGCCAGCCGGGACAGGGGATCCCCGGGGAGCTGTTTTTT. The chain carries TRBV3-1 (or the pseudogene TRBV3-2) and TRBJ2-2, with 10 nucleotides matching TRBD1. The V segment lost 3 bases and the J segment 6 bases; nucleotides outside the gene matches: 7. The CDR3 is made up of 16 amino acids. The germline V gene encodes CDR1 LGHDT and CDR2 YNNKEL (reference sequence).

The chain joins TRBV5-4 to TRBJ2-5; TRBD2 agrees at 9 bases. With 0 bases clipped from V and 7 bases from J, the junction kept 10 bases outside the gene matches. CDR1 is SGHNT and CDR2 is YYREEE in the germline V gene (reference sequence). The CDR3 is 16 amino acids. CDR3 amino acids: CASSLVKAGGPWTQYF. CDR3 coding DNA: TGTGCCAGCAGCTTGGTTAAAGCGGGGGGCCCGTGGACCCAGTACTTC.

The chain carries TRBV6-5 and TRBJ2-6; D is unclear. Germline V gene lookup returns CDR1 MNHEY and CDR2 SVGAGI. CDR3 size: 16 residues. V lost 0 bases and J 1 base, leaving 7 bases between the germline ends. This CDR3 reads CASSYSIVSGANVLTF. CDR3 coding DNA: TGTGCCAGCAGTTACTCCATAGTTTCTGGGGCCAACGTCCTGACTTTC.

The chain is built from TRBV5-1 and TRBJ1-1; D perhaps matches TRBD1 (5 bases). Germline V gives CDR1 SGHRS, CDR2 YFSETQ. There are 14 residues in the CDR3. Deletions cut 4 bases from V and 2 bases from J, with 12 bases between. The chain's CDR3 is CASSRGGTNTEAFF. The CDR3 bases are TGCGCCAGCAGCCGGGGGGGAACAAACACTGAAGCTTTCTTT. The full variable domain, its missing parts supplied by reference TRBV5-1 and TRBJ1-1, is KAGVTQTPRYLIKTRGQQVTLSCSPISGHRSVSWYQQTPGQGLQFLFEYFSETQRNKGNFPGRFSGRQFSNSRSEMNVSTLELGDSALYLCASSRGGTNTEAFFGQGTRLTVV.

The chain employs TRBV5-4 and TRBJ1-2; D gene ambiguous. The germline CDR1 and CDR2 sequences are SGHNT and YYREEE (reference sequence). Between the trimmed V and J ends, which lost 0 bases and 0 bases, there was a span of 6 bases. The CDR3 length is 14 residues. For the CDR3, the DNA is TGTGCCAGCAGCTTGGAGGCGTCTAACTATGGCTACACCTTC. The encoded protein is CASSLEASNYGYTF.

This clone was found once. CDR3 region: CASSLPGGDTEAFF. The CDR3 region has the DNA TGTGCCAGCAGCTTACCAGGGGGCGACACTGAAGCTTTCTTT. The chain recombines TRBV7-8 with TRBJ1-1, with 8 positions matching TRBD1. Unmatched junction bases numbered 2, after V lost 2 bases and J lost 3 bases. Germline loops: CDR1 SGHVS, CDR2 FQNEAQ. The CDR3 is 14 amino acids.

V is TRBV19 and J is TRBJ1-2, with D unclear. This CDR3 comprises 14 residues. The V end was cut by 3 bases, the J end by 4 bases, with 12 bases between. Germline values: CDR1 LNHDA, CDR2 SQIVND (reference sequence). CDR3: CASSIAGALYGYTF. CDR3 in DNA: TGTGCCAGTAGTATTGCAGGAGCCCTCTATGGCTACACCTTC.

This sequence joins TRBV4-1 and TRBJ1-1, with 7 bases matching TRBD1. The J segment lost 3 bases and the V segment lost 1 base, leaving 11 bases of the junction unmatched. The length of the CDR3 is 17 residues. The V gene's germline CDR1 is MGHRA and CDR2 YSYEKL. CDR3 amino acids: CASSQVWGTDIDTEAFF. The CDR3 DNA reads as TGCGCCAGCAGCCAAGTCTGGGGGACAGATATCGACACTGAAGCTTTCTTT.

The chain links TRBV6-5 to TRBJ2-3; 9 nucleotides line up with TRBD2. CDR1 and CDR2 from the germline V gene are MNHEY and SVGAGI. CDR3 length equals 15 residues. V dropped 6 bases and J dropped 2; count of bases not matched to a gene: 6. The CDR3 bases are TGTGCCAGCAGCGGGACTAGCTGGGCCACAGATACGCAGTATTTT. Amino acids: CASSGTSWATDTQYF.

CDR3 loop: CASKGDRGTDTQYF. The CDR3 DNA reads as TGTGCCAGCAAAGGGGACAGGGGGACAGATACGCAGTATTTT. This chain uses TRBV2 with TRBJ2-3; 11 bases agree with TRBD1. CDR3 length equals 14 residues. Unmatched junction bases numbered 3, after V lost 7 bases and J lost 3 bases. Germline CDR1 reads SNHLY; CDR2 reads FYNNEI. The full variable domain, completed using reference TRBV2 and TRBJ2-3, is EPEVTQTPSHQVTQMGQEVILRCVPISNHLYFYWYRQILGQKVEFLVSFYNNEISEKSEIFDDQFSVERPDGSNFTLKIRSTKLEDSAMYFCASKGDRGTDTQYFGPGTRLTVL.

The count of this clone is one. The V call is TRBV5-1, the J call TRBJ2-3; 8 bases are shared with TRBD2. The CDR3 runs to 14 residues. V shed 5 bases and J 0 bases; nucleotides not matched to a gene: 2. The germline V gene has CDR1 SGHRS and CDR2 YFSETQ. CDR3 sequence (DNA): TGCGCCAGCAGAGCGGGGGCAAGCACAGATACGCAGTATTTT. This gives the protein CASRAGASTDTQYF.

A word on this clone: The identical CDR3 is also encoded by other nucleotide sequences in the sample. The chain couples TRBV27 to TRBJ2-7, with D possibly matching TRBD2 (7 bases). V was shortened by 5 bases and J by 6 bases, with 8 bases between the two germline ends. There are 11 residues in the CDR3. Germline V gives CDR1 MNHEY, CDR2 SMNVEV (reference sequence). The CDR3 DNA reads as TGTGCCAGCAGTCGGGGGGCCGAGCAGTACTTC. Translating gives CASSRGAEQYF.

As DNA, the CDR3 is TGTGCCAGCAGCTGGGACAGGGGCTTTACTAGCTATGGCTACACCTTC. Its translation: CASSWDRGFTSYGYTF. The gene calls are TRBV5-6 and TRBJ1-2; 10 bases fit TRBD1. The germline V gene has CDR1 SGHDT and CDR2 YYEEEE. The length of the CDR3 is 16 residues. The trim removed 3 bases at V and 4 bases at J, leaving 9 bases unmatched.

This rearrangement joins TRBV14 to TRBJ1-4; D is undetermined. The CDR3 contains 13 residues. Looked up from germline, CDR1 is SGHDN and CDR2 is FVKESK. Trimming shortened V by 4 bases and J by 4 bases, and 7 bases separated the two germline ends. Here the CDR3 DNA reads TGTGCCAGCAGCCGCAGTAGTAATGAAAAACTGTTTTTT. It specifies CASSRSSNEKLFF.